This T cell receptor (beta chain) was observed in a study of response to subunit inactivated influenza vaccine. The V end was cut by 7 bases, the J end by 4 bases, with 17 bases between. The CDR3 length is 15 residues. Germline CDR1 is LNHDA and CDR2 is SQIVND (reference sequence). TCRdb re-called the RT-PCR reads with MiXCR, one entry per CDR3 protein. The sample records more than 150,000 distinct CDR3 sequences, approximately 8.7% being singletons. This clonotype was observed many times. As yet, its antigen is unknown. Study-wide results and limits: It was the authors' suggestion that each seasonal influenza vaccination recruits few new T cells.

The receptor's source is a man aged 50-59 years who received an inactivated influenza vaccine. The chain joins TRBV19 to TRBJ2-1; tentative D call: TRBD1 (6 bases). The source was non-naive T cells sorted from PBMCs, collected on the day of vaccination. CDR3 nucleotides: TGTGCCAGTACCGAGGGGGTGTGGGAGTACAATGAGCAGTTCTTC. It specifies CASTEGVWEYNEQFF.